This TCR beta chain is from a study of T cell repertoires in cytomegalovirus infection. Study-level background: Both CMV infection and a matching HLA type were indicated by public TCR beta signatures.

Whole-study findings and limits: Predominance within the ex vivo response was attributable to HLA-C-restricted CMV-specific TCR beta clonotypes.

This clonotype was observed at least ten times. Its antigen is not identified. Per the germline V gene, CDR1 is SGHRS and CDR2 is YFSETQ. This CDR3 has 14 amino acids. The V gene lost 0 bases and the J gene lost 6 bases, with 10 bases spanning the gap. MiXCR, run by TCRdb on the reads, gives a single entry per CDR3 protein. This repertoire shows approximately 140,000 distinct CDR3 sequences, 7.5% to 9% found once; its top ten account for roughly a tenth. J is TRBJ1-5 and V is TRBV5-1; D possibly corresponds to TRBD1 (5 bases). This receptor was taken from a human donor in good health (CMV status not recorded). Some clones in this sample may be carry-over from other donors' samples. Sequencing input: PBMCs. In DNA, the CDR3 is TGCGCCAGCAGCTTGGATCAGGGAGGTCAGCCCCAGCATTTT. Translated: CASSLDQGGQPQHF. Drawing the rest from reference TRBV5-1 and TRBJ1-5, the complete variable domain is KAGVTQTPRYLIKTRGQQVTLSCSPISGHRSVSWYQQTPGQGLQFLFEYFSETQRNKGNFPGRFSGRQFSNSRSEMNVSTLELGDSALYLCASSLDQGGQPQHFGDGTRLSIL.